This entry lists 23 T cell receptor beta chains sequenced from one sample in a study of blood T cell repertoires in COVID-19. Sequencing was performed with immunoSEQ multiplex PCR; in TCRdb, only in-frame clones are kept and a portion is missing. The sample shows about 58,000 clones, around nine tenths of them seen only once. Specimen: peripheral blood. These receptors came from a woman between 55 and 75 years old with active COVID-19.

The chain combines TRBV4-3 with TRBJ1-3; no definite D call. The germline V gene encodes CDR1 LGHNA and CDR2 YSLEER. Trimming stripped 4 bases from V and 9 bases from J, with 13 bases between. The CDR3 has 13 residues. The CDR3 nucleotides are TGCGCCAGCAGCCTTCGAGGCGGGCCCACCATATATTTT. Translation gives CASSLRGGPTIYF.

CDR3 protein: CASSGQGNSNQPQHF. The CDR3 DNA sequence: TGTGCCAGCAGCGGACAGGGGAACAGCAATCAGCCCCAGCATTTT. The chain couples TRBV7-2 to TRBJ1-5; 9 bases align to TRBD1. The CDR3 sequence is 15 residues long. Germline-derived CDR1 and CDR2 are SGHTA and FQGNSA. The junction had 3 bases not matched to a gene; V was cut back by 5 bases and J by 1 base.

V usage is TRBV28 and J usage is TRBJ2-3; 10 bases align to TRBD2. With V trimmed by 7 bases and J by 5 bases, 6 bases remained unmatched. CDR3 length: 14 residues. Germline V CDR1 and CDR2: MDHEN, SYDVKM. The CDR3 DNA reads as TGTGCCAGCAAAGTCAGCGGGGGGGGAGATACGCAGTATTTT. This encodes CASKVSGGGDTQYF.

This chain links TRBV6-6 with TRBJ1-2, with D hard to call. The V end was cut by 2 bases, the J end by 2 bases, with 6 bases between. CDR3 length: 13 amino acids. The germline V gene has CDR1 MNHNY and CDR2 SVGAGI (reference sequence). In nucleotides, the CDR3 is TGTGCCAGCAGTTACGAGGGAAACTATGGCTACACCTTC. Protein: CASSYEGNYGYTF.

The chain has TRBV21-1 and TRBJ1-2; no DNA check was done on the table's D call, TRBD1. TRBV21-1 is assigned pseudogene status. The CDR3 loop spans 14 amino acids. Here the CDR3 reads CASSTGTGPYGYTF. The CDR3 nucleotides are TGTGCCAGCAGCACCGGGACAGGACCCTATGGCTACACCTTC.

The chain carries TRBV5-5 and TRBJ1-5; 7 nucleotides line up with TRBD1. The germline V gene has CDR1 SGHKS and CDR2 YYEKEE (reference sequence). CDR3 length: 15 amino acids. V lost 4 bases to trimming and J lost 5 bases; unmatched junction nucleotides: 9. The CDR3 DNA reads as TGTGCCAGCAGCAGAGAGGGACAGATCGATCAGCCCCAGCATTTT. It specifies CASSREGQIDQPQHF.

J is TRBJ2-3 and V is TRBV7-2, with a weak D call TRBD1 (6 bases). In germline, CDR1 is SGHTA, CDR2 FQGNSA. V lost 1 base, J lost 10 bases, and 18 bases lay in between. This CDR3 is built from 15 residues. Here the CDR3 reads CASSLGGQPGYPQYF. In DNA, the CDR3 is TGTGCCAGCAGCTTAGGCGGACAGCCGGGGTATCCGCAGTATTTT.

The genes are TRBV6-5 and TRBJ1-2, with D unclear. Germline V CDR1 and CDR2: MNHEY, SVGAGI. CDR3 length: 13 amino acids. V was shortened by 6 bases and J by 0 bases, with 8 bases between the two germline ends. CDR3 sequence: CASRVNSNYGYTF. The CDR3 DNA is TGTGCCAGCAGGGTGAACTCTAACTATGGCTACACCTTC.

This CDR3 reads CASRLPSRNNEQFF. DNA for the CDR3: TGTGCCAGTAGATTACCCTCGAGGAACAATGAGCAGTTCTTC. The chain recombines TRBV19 with TRBJ2-1; D remains unclear. The V gene's germline CDR1 is LNHDA and CDR2 SQIVND (reference sequence). The CDR3 sequence is 14 residues long. V was cut by 6 bases and J by 5 bases, with 14 bases left in between. The full variable domain, completed using reference TRBV19 and TRBJ2-1, is DGGITQSPKYLFRKEGQNVTLSCEQNLNHDAMYWYRQDPGQGLRLIYYSQIVNDFQKGDIAEGYSVSREKKESFPLTVTSAQKNPTAFYLCASRLPSRNNEQFFGPGTRLTVL.

The rearrangement uses TRBV29-1 and TRBJ2-2, with unresolved D. The V gene lost 0 bases and the J gene lost 6 bases, with 5 bases spanning the gap. The CDR3 loop spans 12 amino acids. Germline V lookup: CDR1 SQVTM, CDR2 ANQGSEA. The CDR3 sequence is CSVEELPGELFF. DNA of the CDR3: TGCAGCGTTGAAGAACTCCCCGGGGAGCTGTTTTTT.

The chain employs TRBV4-3 and TRBJ1-6, with D hard to call. The CDR3 loop spans 13 amino acids. The germline CDR1 and CDR2 sequences are LGHNA and YSLEER. Trimming left V 1 base short and J 13 bases short, with 11 bases between. CDR3 nucleotide sequence: TGCGCCAGCAGCCAAGGACGTGCGAGGCCCCTCCACTTT. Protein: CASSQGRARPLHF.

V gene TRBV6-5 combines with J gene TRBJ1-1; TRBD1 matches 7 bases. CDR1 MNHEY and CDR2 SVGAGI come from the germline V gene. The CDR3 sequence is 13 residues long. V lost 4 bases and J lost 4; bases outside the gene matches: 3. CDR3 nucleotide sequence: TGTGCCAGCAGTTCTCACAGGGGCACTGAAGCTTTCTTT. It is translated as CASSSHRGTEAFF.

The V gene is TRBV3-1 (or the pseudogene TRBV3-2), the J gene TRBJ1-2; 7 bases align to TRBD1. The CDR3 is made up of 15 amino acids. The V gene's germline CDR1 is LGHDT and CDR2 YNNKEL (reference sequence). With 0 bases clipped from V and 5 bases from J, the junction kept 6 bases outside the gene matches. CDR3 protein: CASSQDPGRGYGYTF. CDR3 DNA: TGTGCCAGCAGCCAAGATCCTGGCAGGGGGTATGGCTACACCTTC.

This clone was detected only once. The same CDR3 arises from other DNA sequences in this sample as well. The rearrangement links TRBV5-1 to TRBJ1-4; TRBD1 is a possible D gene (6 bases). The length of the CDR3 is 14 residues. Deletions cut 0 bases from V and 5 bases from J, with 8 bases between. Per the germline V gene, CDR1 is SGHRS and CDR2 is YFSETQ. This chain's CDR3 is CASSLGQGNEKLFF. The CDR3 DNA follows: TGCGCCAGCAGCTTGGGGCAGGGGAATGAAAAACTGTTTTTT.

This chain links TRBV2 with TRBJ2-1; TRBD1 matches at 8 bases. Unmatched junction bases numbered 6, after V lost 5 bases and J lost 3 bases. Per germline, CDR1 SNHLY and CDR2 FYNNEI. This CDR3 contains 15 residues. DNA of the CDR3: TGTGCCAGCAGTATTGACAGGGGTGGCTACAATGAGCAGTTCTTC. Translated: CASSIDRGGYNEQFF. Variable domain in full (rest from reference TRBV2 and TRBJ2-1): EPEVTQTPSHQVTQMGQEVILRCVPISNHLYFYWYRQILGQKVEFLVSFYNNEISEKSEIFDDQFSVERPDGSNFTLKIRSTKLEDSAMYFCASSIDRGGYNEQFFGPGTRLTVL.

The rearrangement joins TRBV27 to TRBJ2-3; 8 bases are shared with TRBD2. Germline V lookup: CDR1 MNHEY, CDR2 SMNVEV (reference sequence). The V segment lost 3 bases and the J segment 5 bases; nucleotides outside the gene matches: 4. The CDR3 runs to 14 residues. CDR3 DNA: TGTGCCAGCAGTTTGTTTCTAGCGGGAGATACGCAGTATTTT. This translates into CASSLFLAGDTQYF.

V gene TRBV10-3 combines with J gene TRBJ1-6, with TRBD1 matching 7 bases. This CDR3 comprises 15 residues. The germline CDR1 and CDR2 sequences are ENHRY and SYGVKD. The V and J ends lost 8 bases and 7 bases, in that order; junction bases with no gene match: 11. The CDR3 here is CAIAPFGQVNSPLHF. CDR3 nucleotide sequence: TGTGCCATCGCGCCCTTCGGACAGGTCAATTCACCCCTCCACTTT.

The genes are TRBV6-5 and TRBJ2-7; 8 bases map to TRBD1. The CDR3 is made up of 16 amino acids. J was trimmed by 4 bases and V by 4 bases; bases with no gene match: 12. The germline CDR1 and CDR2 sequences are MNHEY and SVGAGI. The CDR3 spells CASSSLTGGGGYEQYF. The CDR3 region has the DNA TGTGCCAGCAGTTCCCTTACAGGGGGAGGTGGGTACGAGCAGTACTTC.

V usage is TRBV11-2 and J usage is TRBJ2-1, with TRBD1 matching over 12 bases. Germline trimming cut 5 bases from V and 7 bases from J; bases unmatched to any gene: 18. CDR1 is SGHAT and CDR2 is FQNNGV in the germline V gene. The CDR3 consists of 19 residues. The CDR3 coding sequence is TGTGCCAGCAGCCCCGTAATTGGGACAGGGGGCCCACGGGGAAATGAGCAGTTCTTC. It codes for CASSPVIGTGGPRGNEQFF. The variable domain in full, completed from reference TRBV11-2 and TRBJ2-1, reads EAGVAQSPRYKIIEKRQSVAFWCNPISGHATLYWYQQILGQGPKLLIQFQNNGVVDDSQLPKDRFSAERLKGVDSTLKIQPAKLEDSAVYLCASSPVIGTGGPRGNEQFFGPGTRLTVL.

The chain combines TRBV6-5 with TRBJ1-5; the D is unclear. This CDR3 comprises 15 residues. Germline assignment: CDR1 MNHEY and CDR2 SVGAGI. Trimming pared 0 bases from V and 0 bases from J, leaving 6 bases between. CDR3 residues: CASSYSASSNQPQHF. CDR3 nucleotides: TGTGCCAGCAGTTACTCGGCAAGTAGCAATCAGCCCCAGCATTTT.

This clone was detected once. The rearrangement uses TRBV10-3 and TRBJ1-2; D is unresolved. Germline CDR1 ENHRY, CDR2 SYGVKD. Trimming left V 2 bases short and J 2 bases short, with 6 bases between. CDR3 length: 13 amino acids. CDR3 DNA sequence: TGTGCCATCAGTGAGCCAGGCAACTATGGCTACACCTTC. This codes for CAISEPGNYGYTF.

This chain joins TRBV6-5 and TRBJ2-3, with a possible D match to TRBD1 (5 bases). The length of the CDR3 is 13 residues. Germline V lookup: CDR1 MNHEY, CDR2 SVGAGI. V lost 5 bases to trimming and J lost 3 bases, with 9 bases between them. CDR3 amino acids: CASSSPGTDTQYF. DNA for the CDR3: TGTGCCAGCAGTAGCCCAGGGACAGATACGCAGTATTTT.

V and J are TRBV5-4 and TRBJ2-5; 7 nucleotides agree with TRBD2. V lost 0 bases to trimming and J lost 3 bases; unmatched junction nucleotides: 8. The CDR3 sequence is 16 residues long. Germline CDR1 SGHNT, CDR2 YYREEE (reference sequence). CDR3 coding DNA: TGTGCCAGCAGCTTGGGCCTACTAGCGCAGGAAGAGACCCAGTACTTC. Protein sequence: CASSLGLLAQEETQYF.